This T cell receptor beta chain was retrieved from a study of T cells in Graves' hyperthyroidism and ophthalmopathy. Findings of the study overall: Before onset, by a median of around 6.4 months, the model predicted ophthalmopathy. Most clonotypes expanded in thyroid above 0.001 were likewise present in blood.

Concerning this clonotype itself: Antigen specificity is unknown.

Template material for amplifying TCR beta CDR3 regions consisted of RNA transcripts. First-round RT-PCR targeting the TCR CDR3 was performed with the HTBI primer set. TCRdb processed the multiplex PCR reads anew with MiXCR; each CDR3 protein has one entry. Of about 700,000 distinct CDR3 sequences in the sample, just under 45% were seen once. Germline V CDR1 and CDR2: DFQATT, SNEGSKA (reference sequence). V was pared by 0 bases and J by 8 bases, with 11 bases between. The CDR3 contains 14 residues. Exclusion followed for patients with uncontrolled infection, other autoimmune disease, pregnancy or lactation.

The sequencing sample was made of peripheral blood or thyroid tissue (not recorded which). This TCR came from an adult man with Graves' disease, either hyperthyroidism or ophthalmopathy (not recorded which). The V gene is TRBV20-1, the J gene TRBJ1-6; no clear D gene. The DNA for the CDR3 is TGCAGTGCTAGAGACCGGACGTTATATTCACCCCTCCACTTT. Encoded protein: CSARDRTLYSPLHF.